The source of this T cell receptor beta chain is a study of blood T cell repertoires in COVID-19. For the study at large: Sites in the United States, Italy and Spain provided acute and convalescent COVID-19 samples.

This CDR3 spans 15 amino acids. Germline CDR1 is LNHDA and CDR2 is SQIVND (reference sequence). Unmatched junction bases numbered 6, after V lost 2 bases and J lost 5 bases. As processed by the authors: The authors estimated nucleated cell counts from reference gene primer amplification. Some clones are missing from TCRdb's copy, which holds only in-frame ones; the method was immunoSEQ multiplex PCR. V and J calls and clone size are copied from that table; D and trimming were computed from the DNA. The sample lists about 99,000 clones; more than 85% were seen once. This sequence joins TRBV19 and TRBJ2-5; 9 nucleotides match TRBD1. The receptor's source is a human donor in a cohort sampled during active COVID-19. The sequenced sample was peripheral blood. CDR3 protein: CASSIRQGVRETQYF. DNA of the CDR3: TGTGCCAGTAGTATAAGACAGGGGGTTAGGGAGACCCAGTACTTC.